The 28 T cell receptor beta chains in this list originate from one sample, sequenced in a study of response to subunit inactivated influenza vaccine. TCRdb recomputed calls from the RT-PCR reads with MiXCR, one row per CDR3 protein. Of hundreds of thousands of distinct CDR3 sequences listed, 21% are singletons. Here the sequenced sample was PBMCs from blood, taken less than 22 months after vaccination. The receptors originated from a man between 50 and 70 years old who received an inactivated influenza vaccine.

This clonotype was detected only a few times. CDR3 loop: CASSPDRGRLGELFF. CDR3 coding DNA: TGTGCCAGCAGTCCTGACAGGGGGCGTTTAGGGGAGCTGTTTTTT. The V and J genes are TRBV12-3 or TRBV12-4 and TRBJ2-2; TRBD1 aligns across 10 bases. The CDR3 sequence is 15 residues long. The V gene end was trimmed by 5 bases and the J gene end by 8 bases; junction bases not matched to a gene: 8.

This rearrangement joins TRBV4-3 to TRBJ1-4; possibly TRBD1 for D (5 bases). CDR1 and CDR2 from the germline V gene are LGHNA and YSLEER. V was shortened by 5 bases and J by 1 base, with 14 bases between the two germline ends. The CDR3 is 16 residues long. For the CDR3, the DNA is TGCGCCAGCAGCTCCGGCGGGGCGGGAACTAATGAAAAACTGTTTTTT. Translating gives CASSSGGAGTNEKLFF.

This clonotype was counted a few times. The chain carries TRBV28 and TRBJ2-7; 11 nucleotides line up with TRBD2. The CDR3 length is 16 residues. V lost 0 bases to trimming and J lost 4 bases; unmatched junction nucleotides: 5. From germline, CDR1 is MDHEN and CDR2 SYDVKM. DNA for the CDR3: TGTGCCAGCAGTTTATGGAGTTTAGCGGGAGGGTACGAGCAGTACTTC. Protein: CASSLWSLAGGYEQYF.

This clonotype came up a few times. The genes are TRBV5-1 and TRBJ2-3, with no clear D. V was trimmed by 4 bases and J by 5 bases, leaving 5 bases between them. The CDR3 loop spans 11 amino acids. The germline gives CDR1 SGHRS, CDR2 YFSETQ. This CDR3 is CASSAEDTQYF. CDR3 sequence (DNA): TGCGCCAGCAGCGCAGAAGATACGCAGTATTTT.

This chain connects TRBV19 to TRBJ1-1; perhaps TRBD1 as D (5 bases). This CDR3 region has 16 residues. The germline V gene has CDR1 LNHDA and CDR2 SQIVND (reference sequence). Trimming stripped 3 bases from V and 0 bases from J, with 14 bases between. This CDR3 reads CASSIILAGVNTEAFF. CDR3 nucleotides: TGTGCCAGTAGTATCATTCTGGCGGGGGTGAACACTGAAGCTTTCTTT.

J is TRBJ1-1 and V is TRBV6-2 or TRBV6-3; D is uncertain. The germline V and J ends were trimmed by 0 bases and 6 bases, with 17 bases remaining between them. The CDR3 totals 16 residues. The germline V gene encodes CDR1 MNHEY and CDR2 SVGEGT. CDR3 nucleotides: TGTGCCAGCAGTTACTCCCCTCATCAGTCCCTCTCTGAAGCTTTCTTT. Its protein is CASSYSPHQSLSEAFF.

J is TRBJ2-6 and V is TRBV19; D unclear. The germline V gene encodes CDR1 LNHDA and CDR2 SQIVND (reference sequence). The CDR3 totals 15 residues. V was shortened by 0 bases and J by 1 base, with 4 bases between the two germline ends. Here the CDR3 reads CASSIDGSGANVLTF. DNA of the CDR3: TGTGCCAGTAGTATAGATGGGTCTGGGGCCAACGTCCTGACTTTC.

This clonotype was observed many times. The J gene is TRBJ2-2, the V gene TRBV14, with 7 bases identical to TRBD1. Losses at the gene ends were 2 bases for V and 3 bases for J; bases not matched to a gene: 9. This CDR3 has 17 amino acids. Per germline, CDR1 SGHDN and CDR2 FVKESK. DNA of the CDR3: TGTGCCAGCAGCCAACACACCGGGACAGTCTACACCGGGGAGCTGTTTTTT. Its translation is CASSQHTGTVYTGELFF. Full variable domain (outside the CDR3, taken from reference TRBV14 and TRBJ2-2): EAGVTQFPSHSVIEKGQTVTLRCDPISGHDNLYWYRRVMGKEIKFLLHFVKESKQDESGMPNNRFLAERTGGTYSTLKVQPAELEDSGVYFCASSQHTGTVYTGELFFGEGSRLTVL.

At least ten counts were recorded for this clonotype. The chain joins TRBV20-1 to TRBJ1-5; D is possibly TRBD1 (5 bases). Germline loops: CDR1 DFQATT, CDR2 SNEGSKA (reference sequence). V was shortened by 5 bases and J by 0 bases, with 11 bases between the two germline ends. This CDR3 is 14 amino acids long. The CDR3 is CSAGGVYSNQPQHF. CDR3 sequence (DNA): TGCAGTGCTGGGGGGGTCTATAGCAATCAGCCCCAGCATTTT.

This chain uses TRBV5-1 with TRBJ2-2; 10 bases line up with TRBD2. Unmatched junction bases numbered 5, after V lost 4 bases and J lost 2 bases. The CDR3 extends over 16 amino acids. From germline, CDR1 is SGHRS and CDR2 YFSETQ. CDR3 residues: CASSPGTSVNTGELFF. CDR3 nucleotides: TGCGCCAGCAGCCCCGGGACTAGCGTTAACACCGGGGAGCTGTTTTTT.

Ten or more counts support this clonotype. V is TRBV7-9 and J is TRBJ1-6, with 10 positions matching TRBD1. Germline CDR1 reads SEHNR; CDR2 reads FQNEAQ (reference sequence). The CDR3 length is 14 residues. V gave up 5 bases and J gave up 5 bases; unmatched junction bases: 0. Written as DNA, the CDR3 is TGTGCCAGCAGCGGACAGGGGGATAATTCACCCCTCCACTTT. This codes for CASSGQGDNSPLHF.

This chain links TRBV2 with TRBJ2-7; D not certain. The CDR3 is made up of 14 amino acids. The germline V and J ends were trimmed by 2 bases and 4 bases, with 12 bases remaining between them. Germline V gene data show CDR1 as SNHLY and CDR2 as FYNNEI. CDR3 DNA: TGTGCCAGCAGTGAAAGTCCCGGGCTTTACGAGCAGTACTTC. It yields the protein CASSESPGLYEQYF.

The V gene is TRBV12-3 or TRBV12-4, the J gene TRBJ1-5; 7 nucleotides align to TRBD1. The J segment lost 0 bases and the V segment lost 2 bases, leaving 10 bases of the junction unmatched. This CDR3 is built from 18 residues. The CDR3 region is CASSLKGRGITSNQPQHF. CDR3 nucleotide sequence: TGTGCCAGCAGTTTAAAGGGCAGGGGGATTACTAGCAATCAGCCCCAGCATTTT.

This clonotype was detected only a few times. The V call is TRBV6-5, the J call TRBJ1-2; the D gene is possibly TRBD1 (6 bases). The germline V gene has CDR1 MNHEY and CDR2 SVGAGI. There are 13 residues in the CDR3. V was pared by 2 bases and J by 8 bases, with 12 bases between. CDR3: CASSYTQGSGYTF. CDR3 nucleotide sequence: TGTGCCAGCAGTTACACACAGGGCTCGGGCTACACCTTC.

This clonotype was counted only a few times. CDR3 amino acids: CSASADRGLFEQYF. Written as DNA, the CDR3 is TGCAGTGCTAGTGCAGACAGGGGGCTGTTCGAGCAGTACTTC. This chain connects TRBV20-1 to TRBJ2-7; 10 positions match TRBD1. The CDR3 contains 14 residues. After removal of 3 bases from V and 6 bases from J, the junction contained 8 bases not matched to a gene. CDR1 is DFQATT, CDR2 SNEGSKA, per germline (reference sequence).

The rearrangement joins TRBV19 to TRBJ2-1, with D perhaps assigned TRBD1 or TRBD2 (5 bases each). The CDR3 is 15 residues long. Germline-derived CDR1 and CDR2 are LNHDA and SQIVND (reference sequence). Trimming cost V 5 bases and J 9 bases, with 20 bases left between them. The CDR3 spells CASSSRREPGAEQFF. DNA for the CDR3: TGTGCCAGTAGTTCCCGACGGGAACCCGGGGCTGAGCAGTTCTTC.

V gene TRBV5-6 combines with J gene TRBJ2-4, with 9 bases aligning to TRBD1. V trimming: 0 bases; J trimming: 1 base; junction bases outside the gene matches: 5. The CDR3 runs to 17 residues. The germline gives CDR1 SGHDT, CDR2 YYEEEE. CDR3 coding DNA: TGTGCCAGCAGCTTGGAGACAGGGGGTAGTGCCAAAAACATTCAGTACTTC. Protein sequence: CASSLETGGSAKNIQYF.

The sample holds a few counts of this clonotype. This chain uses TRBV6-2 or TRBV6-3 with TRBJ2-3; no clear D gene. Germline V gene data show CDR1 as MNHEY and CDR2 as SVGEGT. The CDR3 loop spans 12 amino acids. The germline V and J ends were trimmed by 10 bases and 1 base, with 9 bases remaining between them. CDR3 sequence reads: CATSPRTDTQYF. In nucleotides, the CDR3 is TGTGCCACTTCCCCCCGCACAGATACGCAGTATTTT.

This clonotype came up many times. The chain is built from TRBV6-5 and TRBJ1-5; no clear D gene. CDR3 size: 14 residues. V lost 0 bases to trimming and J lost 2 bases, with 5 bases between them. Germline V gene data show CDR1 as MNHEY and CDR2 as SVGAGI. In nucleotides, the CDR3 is TGTGCCAGCAGTTACTCTCCGGGCAATCAGCCCCAGCATTTT. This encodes CASSYSPGNQPQHF.

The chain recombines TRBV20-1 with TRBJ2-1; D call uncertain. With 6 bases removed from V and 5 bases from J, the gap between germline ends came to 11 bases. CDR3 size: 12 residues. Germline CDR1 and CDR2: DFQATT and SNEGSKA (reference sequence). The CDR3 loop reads CSAESSHNEQFF. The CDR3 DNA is TGCAGTGCCGAGTCCAGTCACAATGAGCAGTTCTTC.

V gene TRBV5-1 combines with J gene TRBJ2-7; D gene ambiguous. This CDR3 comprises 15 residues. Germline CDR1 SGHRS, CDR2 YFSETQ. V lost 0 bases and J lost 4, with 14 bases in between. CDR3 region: CASSLASSMAYEQYF. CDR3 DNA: TGCGCCAGCAGCTTGGCGTCCTCCATGGCGTACGAGCAGTACTTC.

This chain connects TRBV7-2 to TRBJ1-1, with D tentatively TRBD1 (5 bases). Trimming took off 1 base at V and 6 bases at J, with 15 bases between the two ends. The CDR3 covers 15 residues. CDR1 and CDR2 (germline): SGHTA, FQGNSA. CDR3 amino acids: CASSLGGALRAEAFF. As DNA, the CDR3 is TGTGCCAGCAGCTTAGGTGGGGCACTGCGGGCTGAAGCTTTCTTT.

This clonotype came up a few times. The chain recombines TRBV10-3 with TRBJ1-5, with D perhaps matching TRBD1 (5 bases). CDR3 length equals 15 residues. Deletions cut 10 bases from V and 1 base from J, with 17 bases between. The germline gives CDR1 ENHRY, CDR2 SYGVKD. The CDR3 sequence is CATRGGFGSNQPQHF. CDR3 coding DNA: TGTGCCACCCGGGGCGGTTTTGGCAGCAATCAGCCCCAGCATTTT.

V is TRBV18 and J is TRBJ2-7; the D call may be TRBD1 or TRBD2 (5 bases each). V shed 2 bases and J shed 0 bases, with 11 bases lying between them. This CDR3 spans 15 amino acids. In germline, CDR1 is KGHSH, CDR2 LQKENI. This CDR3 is CASSPTGRSSYEQYF. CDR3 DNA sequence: TGTGCCAGCTCACCAACGGGACGTAGCTCCTACGAGCAGTACTTC.

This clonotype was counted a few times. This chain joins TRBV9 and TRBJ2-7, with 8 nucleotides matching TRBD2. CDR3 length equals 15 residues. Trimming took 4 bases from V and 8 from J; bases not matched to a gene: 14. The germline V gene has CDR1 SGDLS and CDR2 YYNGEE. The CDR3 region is CASSLSSGSLVQQYF. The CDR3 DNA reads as TGTGCCAGCAGCTTATCTAGCGGGTCCCTGGTACAGCAGTACTTC.

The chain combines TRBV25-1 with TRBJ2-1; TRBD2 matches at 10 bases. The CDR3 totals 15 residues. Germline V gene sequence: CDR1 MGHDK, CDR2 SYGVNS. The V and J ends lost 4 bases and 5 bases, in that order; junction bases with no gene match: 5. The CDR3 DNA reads TGTGCCAGCAGTGCACTAGCGGGAAGCCACAATGAGCAGTTCTTC. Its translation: CASSALAGSHNEQFF.

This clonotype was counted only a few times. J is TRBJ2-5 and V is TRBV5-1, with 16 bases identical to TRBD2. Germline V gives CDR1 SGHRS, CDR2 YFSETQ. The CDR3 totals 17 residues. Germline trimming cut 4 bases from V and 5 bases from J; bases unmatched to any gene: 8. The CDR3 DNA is TGCGCCAGCAGCGAAGGGACTAGCGGGAGGGGATGGGAGACCCAGTACTTC. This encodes CASSEGTSGRGWETQYF.

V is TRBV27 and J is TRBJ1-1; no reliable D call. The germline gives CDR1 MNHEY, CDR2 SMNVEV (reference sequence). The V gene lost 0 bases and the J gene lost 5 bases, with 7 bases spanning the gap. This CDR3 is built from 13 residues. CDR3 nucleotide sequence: TGTGCCAGCAGTTTATCAGGGTTTACTGAAGCTTTCTTT. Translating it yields CASSLSGFTEAFF.